Listed below are T cell receptor beta chains from one sample, sequenced in a study of T cell clonotyping in hematopoietic cell transplantation. Clones were read by immunoSEQ multiplex PCR, and TCRdb kept only the in-frame ones, dropping some. The sample comprises approximately 11,000 clones, roughly half of which are singletons, and around 9% rests with the top ten. Material: PBMCs, obtained 30 days after allogeneic stem cell transplant. These receptors were taken from a male patient aged 50 to 59 who had an allogeneic stem cell transplant from an unrelated donor, so the T cells may come from the graft donor. Some clones in this sample may be carry-over from other donors' samples. Both conserved end residues are part of each CDR3. A clone size is listed for some rows: how often the clone was seen (once, few, many), or a class if it is expanded.

cdr3_aa: CASSHEDRGLGGYTF
clone_size: NA
j_call: TRBJ1-2
v_call: TRBV4-1

cdr3_aa: CAWSVMEGEQYF
clone_size: NA
j_call: TRBJ2-7
v_call: TRBV30

cdr3_aa: CASSVGGDGTQYF
clone_size: few
j_call: TRBJ2-3
v_call: TRBV9

cdr3_aa: CTSSQDPQGEDEQYF
clone_size: NA
j_call: TRBJ2-7
v_call: TRBV1

cdr3_aa: CASGQETQYF
clone_size: NA
j_call: TRBJ2-5
v_call: TRBV25-1

cdr3_aa: CASSTRTQGGQPQHF
clone_size: few
j_call: TRBJ1-5
v_call: TRBV7-2

cdr3_aa: CASSYGGPTNEQLF
clone_size: NA
j_call: TRBJ2-1
v_call: TRBV6-5

cdr3_aa: CASTAYGNRERNQPQHF
clone_size: NA
j_call: TRBJ1-5
v_call: TRBV28

cdr3_aa: CAWRDGYTF
clone_size: few
j_call: TRBJ1-2
v_call: TRBV30

cdr3_aa: CASSSPGQGPFSQVTQYF
clone_size: few
j_call: TRBJ2-3
v_call: TRBV11-2

cdr3_aa: CSVDRGGGYTF
clone_size: NA
j_call: TRBJ1-2
v_call: TRBV29-1

cdr3_aa: CAGLGAPKGEQYF
clone_size: NA
j_call: TRBJ2-7
v_call: TRBV30

cdr3_aa: CAWSVLLGDQPQHF
clone_size: NA
j_call: TRBJ1-5
v_call: TRBV30

cdr3_aa: CAWSPGQGRYEQYF
clone_size: once
j_call: TRBJ2-7
v_call: TRBV30

cdr3_aa: CSVRGGGHEQYF
clone_size: few
j_call: TRBJ2-7
v_call: TRBV29-1

cdr3_aa: CASSQRGYNEQFF
clone_size: NA
j_call: TRBJ2-1
v_call: TRBV4-3

cdr3_aa: CASSPTPGVTEAFF
clone_size: NA
j_call: TRBJ1-1
v_call: TRBV7-2

cdr3_aa: CASSFPNSPLHF
clone_size: few
j_call: TRBJ1-6
v_call: TRBV28

cdr3_aa: CSAWGLGYGYTF
clone_size: NA
j_call: TRBJ1-2
v_call: TRBV29-1

cdr3_aa: CASSPEGGDTGELFF
clone_size: few
j_call: TRBJ2-2
v_call: TRBV9

cdr3_aa: CASSLDGGGLEGYTF
clone_size: medium-sized
j_call: TRBJ1-2
v_call: TRBV7-6

cdr3_aa: CASSIAGTSYAPQHF
clone_size: few
j_call: TRBJ1-5
v_call: TRBV7-2

cdr3_aa: CASRGDREPGELFF
clone_size: NA
j_call: TRBJ2-2
v_call: TRBV5-4

cdr3_aa: CASSFGGLYSNQPQHF
clone_size: NA
j_call: TRBJ1-5
v_call: TRBV5-6

cdr3_aa: CSVDLAGTYEQYF
clone_size: few
j_call: TRBJ2-7
v_call: TRBV29-1

cdr3_aa: CASSFGGWAEAFF
clone_size: NA
j_call: TRBJ1-1
v_call: TRBV28